This T cell receptor beta chain appears in the sequencing data of a study of blood T cells in healthy people across ages. On this clonotype itself: Its antigen is undetermined.

A second PCR, run for about 6 to 12 cycles, used a sample-barcoded 5' primer plus a J-beta primer mix. TCRdb reprocessed the 5' RACE reads via MiXCR and lists one record per CDR3 protein. The table records some 1.5 million distinct CDR3 sequences, 40% to 45% of them present only once. Findings and caveats of the study: Age advanced and TCR beta diversity per million T cells fell, roughly linearly. Bulk PBMC profiling left naive and antigen-experienced comparisons inconclusive.

The CDR3 runs to 13 residues. The germline gives CDR1 SQVTM, CDR2 ANQGSEA. V lost 5 bases and J 0 bases, leaving 11 bases between the germline ends. The source material was blood. The source of this sequence is a woman aged 18-29 years in good health. This chain uses TRBV29-1 with TRBJ2-7; D gene ambiguous. CDR3 region: CSVFFPLSYEQYF. The CDR3 coding sequence is TGCAGCGTTTTTTTTCCCCTCTCCTACGAGCAGTACTTC.